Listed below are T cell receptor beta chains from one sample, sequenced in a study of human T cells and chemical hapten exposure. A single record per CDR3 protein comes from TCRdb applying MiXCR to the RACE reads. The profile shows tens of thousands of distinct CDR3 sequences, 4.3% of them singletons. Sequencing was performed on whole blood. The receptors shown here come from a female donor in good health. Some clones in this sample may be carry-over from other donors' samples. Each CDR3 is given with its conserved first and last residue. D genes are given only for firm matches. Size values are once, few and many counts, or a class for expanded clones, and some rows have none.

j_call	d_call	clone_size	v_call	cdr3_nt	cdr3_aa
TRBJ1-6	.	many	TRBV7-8	TGTGCCAGCAGCTTAGGGGCAACAAGTGATTCACCCCTCCACTTT	CASSLGATSDSPLHF
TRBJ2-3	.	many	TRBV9	TGTGCCAGCAGCGTAGTTAATAGCCTGCGCACAGATACGCAGTATTTT	CASSVVNSLRTDTQYF
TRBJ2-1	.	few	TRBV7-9	TGTGCCAGCAGCCGAGACACGAACCGCTACAATGAGCAGTTCTTC	CASSRDTNRYNEQFF
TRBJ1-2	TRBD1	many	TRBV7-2	TGTGCCAGCAGCTTAAGTGGTGGACAGGAGCCATATGGCTACACCTTC	CASSLSGGQEPYGYTF
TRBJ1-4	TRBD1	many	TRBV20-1	TGCAGTGCTAGAGATAGACAGGGGGCACTTACAGCAACTAATGAAAAACTGTTTTTT	CSARDRQGALTATNEKLFF
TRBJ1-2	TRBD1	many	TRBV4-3	TGCGCCAGCAGCCAAGACAGGGGGAACTATGGCTACACCTTC	CASSQDRGNYGYTF
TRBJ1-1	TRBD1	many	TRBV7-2	TGTGCCAGCAGCTGGACAGGGGGCAAGAACACTGAAGCTTTCTTT	CASSWTGGKNTEAFF
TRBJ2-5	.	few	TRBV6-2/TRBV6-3	TGTGCCAGCAATCTCCAGGGGACCCAAGAGACCCAGTACTTC	CASNLQGTQETQYF
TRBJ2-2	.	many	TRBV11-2	TGTGCCAGCAGCTCGAGGGGGGGTATAAACACCGGGGAGCTGTTTTTT	CASSSRGGINTGELFF
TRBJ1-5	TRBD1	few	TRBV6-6	TGTGCCAGCAGTTACACCTTAACAGGGGACCAGCCCCAGCATTTT	CASSYTLTGDQPQHF
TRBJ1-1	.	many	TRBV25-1	TGTGCCAGCAGGGGGAATGGTGAAGCTTTCTTT	CASRGNGEAFF
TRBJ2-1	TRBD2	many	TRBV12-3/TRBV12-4	TGTGCCAGCAGTCCCGGGCTGGGGGGGTATGAGCAGTTCTTC	CASSPGLGGYEQFF
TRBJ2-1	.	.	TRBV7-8	TGTGCCAGCAGCTTAGGTGGACGGGGGGAGCAGTTCTTC	CASSLGGRGEQFF
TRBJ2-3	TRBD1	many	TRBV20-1	TGCAGTGCTGGACAGGACACAGATACGCAGTATTTT	CSAGQDTDTQYF
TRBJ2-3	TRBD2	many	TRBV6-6	TGTGCCAGCAGTCCGGGACTAGCGGGGGGGCCGAACACAGATACGCAGTATTTT	CASSPGLAGGPNTDTQYF
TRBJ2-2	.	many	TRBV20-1	TGCAGTGCTAGCCCTCCCATAGACACCGGGGAGCTGTTTTTT	CSASPPIDTGELFF
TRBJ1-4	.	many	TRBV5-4	TGTGCCAGCAGGCCCGACAGAACTAATGAAAAACTGTTTTTT	CASRPDRTNEKLFF
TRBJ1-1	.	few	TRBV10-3	TGTGCCATCAGTGAGGCTGAGGTACTCATGAACACTGAAGCTTTCTTT	CAISEAEVLMNTEAFF
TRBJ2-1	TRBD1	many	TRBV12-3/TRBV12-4	TGTGCCAGCAGGCGGGGACAGGAAAACAATGAGCAGTTCTTC	CASRRGQENNEQFF
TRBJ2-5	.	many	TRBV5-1	TGCGCCAGCAGCTTGGGGGGGCTGTACCAAGAGACCCAGTACTTC	CASSLGGLYQETQYF
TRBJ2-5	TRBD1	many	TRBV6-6	TGTGCCAGCAGTTACGTACGGGGACAGCTGCCCGTGAAGTACTTC	CASSYVRGQLPVKYF
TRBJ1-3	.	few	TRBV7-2	TGTGCCAGCAACAACAGGGCTGGAAACACCATATATTTT	CASNNRAGNTIYF
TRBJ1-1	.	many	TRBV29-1	TGCAGCGCGCGTGTTGAAGAGAGTTTGAACACTGAAGCTTTCTTT	CSARVEESLNTEAFF
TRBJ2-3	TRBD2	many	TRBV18	TGTGCCAGCTCACTAGCGGGGGAGAGCACAGATACGCAGTATTTT	CASSLAGESTDTQYF
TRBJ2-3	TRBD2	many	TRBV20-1	TGCAGTGCTAGGCTCCTAGCGGGGGGGCTTGCGCAGTATTTT	CSARLLAGGLAQYF
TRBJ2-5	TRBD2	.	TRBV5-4	TGTGCCAGCACCACCCCCATACTAGCGGGGCTGGAGACCCAGTACTTC	CASTTPILAGLETQYF
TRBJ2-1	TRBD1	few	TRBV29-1	TGCAGCGTGGGAAAGACAGGGAGCTCCTACAATGAGCAGTTCTTC	CSVGKTGSSYNEQFF
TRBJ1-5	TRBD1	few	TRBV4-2	TGTGCCAGCAGCCAGCATGACAGGGGGGAAGATCAGCCCCAGCATTTT	CASSQHDRGEDQPQHF
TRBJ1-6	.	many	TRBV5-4	TGTGCCAGCAGCTCTTCCCGTGGGGGCCTCCACTTT	CASSSSRGGLHF
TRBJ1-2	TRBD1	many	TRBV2	TGTGCCAGCACTTTACCGGGACAGGGGTCTGGCTACACCTTC	CASTLPGQGSGYTF
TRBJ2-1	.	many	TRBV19	TGTGCCAGTATGACGACCTTCGGTACCTACAATGAGCAGTTCTTC	CASMTTFGTYNEQFF
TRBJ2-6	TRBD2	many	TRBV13	TGTGCCAGCAGCTCCCCAGACCCGGAACTAGCGGGGGTGAGCTCTGGGGCCAACGTCCTGACTTTC	CASSSPDPELAGVSSGANVLTF
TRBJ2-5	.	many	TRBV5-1	TGCGCCAGCAGCTTGGATCAAGAGACCCAGTACTTC	CASSLDQETQYF
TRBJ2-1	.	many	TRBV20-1	TGCAGTGCCTCATACAATGAGCAGTTCTTC	CSASYNEQFF
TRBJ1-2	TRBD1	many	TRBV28	TGTGCCAGCAGTTTATACAGGGGCCTCCACCGGAACTATGGCTACACCTTC	CASSLYRGLHRNYGYTF
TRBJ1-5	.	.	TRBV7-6	TGTGCCAGCAGCTTAGCAGCAGGGGACAATCAGCCCCAGCATTTT	CASSLAAGDNQPQHF
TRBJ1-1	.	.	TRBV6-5	TGTGCCAGCAGTTACACGAAAGGGAAACTCAACACTGAAGCTTTCTTT	CASSYTKGKLNTEAFF
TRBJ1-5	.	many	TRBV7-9	TGTGCCAGCAGCCTTGATCTTGGGGTCCATAGCAATCAGCCCCAGCATTTT	CASSLDLGVHSNQPQHF
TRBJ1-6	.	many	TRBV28	TGTGCCAGCAGTTTCCTTGCTCTAGACTCCTATAATTCACCCCTCCACTTT	CASSFLALDSYNSPLHF
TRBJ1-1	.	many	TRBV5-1	TGCGCCAGCAGCCTACCCCTGAACACTGAAGCTTTCTTT	CASSLPLNTEAFF
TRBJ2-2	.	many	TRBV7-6	TGTGCCAGCAGCTTATATGGGAACACCGGGGAGCTGTTTTTT	CASSLYGNTGELFF
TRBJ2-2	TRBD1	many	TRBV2	TGTGCCAGCAGAAGCGACAGGGGGATTGGTGTAGCCGGGGAGCTGTTTTTT	CASRSDRGIGVAGELFF
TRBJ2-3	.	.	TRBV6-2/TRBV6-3	TGTGCCAGCAGTTACTCTCCGGGGGGCCCCACAGATACGCAGTATTTT	CASSYSPGGPTDTQYF
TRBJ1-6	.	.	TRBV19	TGTGCCAGTAGTACCACCTCAGGGATAGGTTCACCCCTCCACTTT	CASSTTSGIGSPLHF
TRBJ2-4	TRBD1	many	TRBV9	TGTGCCAGCAGCCCTCGGACAGGGCCAAACATTCAGTACTTC	CASSPRTGPNIQYF
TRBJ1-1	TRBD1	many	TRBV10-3	TGTGCCATCAGCGGACAGGTTTTCGGTGAAGCTTTCTTT	CAISGQVFGEAFF
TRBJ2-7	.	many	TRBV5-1	TGCGCCAGCAGCTTGGCCGGGGGCAGATCCTACGAGCAGTACTTC	CASSLAGGRSYEQYF
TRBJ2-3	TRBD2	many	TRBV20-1	TGCAGTGCTGTTAGCGGGGGGGCTGCAGATACGCAGTATTTT	CSAVSGGAADTQYF
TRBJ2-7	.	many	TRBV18	TGTGCCAGCTCACCATCGTGGGCAGTCCATCTCTCCCTTGACTACGAGCAGTACTTC	CASSPSWAVHLSLDYEQYF
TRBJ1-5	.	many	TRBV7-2	TGTGCCAGCAGCTTCCGCAGCAATCAGCCCCAGCATTTT	CASSFRSNQPQHF
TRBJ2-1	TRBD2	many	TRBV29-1	TGCAGCGTTGAGTGCCACCTTAGCGGGGGGGCCTTGGATGAGCAGTTCTTC	CSVECHLSGGALDEQFF